These 25 T cell receptor beta chains were all obtained from the same sample, sequenced in a study of Tregs in tolerant kidney transplant recipients. Here immunoSEQ multiplex PCR was the method, and the copy in TCRdb shows in-frame clones only, minus some. Its listing shows 9,000 to 13,000 clones. Recipients received nonmyeloablative bone marrow transplants from related graft donors, with transient mixed chimerism. Source: CD8+ T cells from blood (PBMCs), taken 24 months after the transplant. These receptors were collected from a human patient who received a combined kidney and bone marrow transplant. A subset of T cells may come from the graft donor.

This clone registers medium-sized by frequency. Sequencing ends 3 residues short of the CDR3 end; the germline J gene provides the rest. The chain has TRBV20-1 and TRBJ2-4; weak D call: TRBD2 (6 bases). Germline assignment: CDR1 DFQATT and CDR2 SNEGSKA (reference sequence). Trimming stripped 2 bases from V and 2 bases from J, with 16 bases between. The CDR3 is 16 amino acids. This chain's CDR3 is CSARPQRVPPKNIQYF. The DNA read from the CDR3 is TGCAGTGCTAGACCCCAGCGGGTCCCCCCCAAAAACATT.

Note on this clone: From the germline J gene comes the end of the CDR3, since the read stops 3 residues before it. The V and J genes are TRBV5-5 and TRBJ2-4; 7 bases match TRBD1. CDR3 length: 15 amino acids. The trim removed 6 bases at V and 5 bases at J, leaving 11 bases unmatched. CDR1 and CDR2 from the germline V gene are SGHKS and YYEKEE (reference sequence). The chain's CDR3 is CASTPWGQGENIQYF. Partial CDR3 DNA: TGTGCCAGCACCCCTTGGGGGCAGGGGGAAAACATT. The full variable domain, its missing parts supplied by reference TRBV5-5 and TRBJ2-4, is DAGVTQSPTHLIKTRGQQVTLRCSPISGHKSVSWYQQVLGQGPQFIFQYYEKEERGRGNFPDRFSARQFPNYSSELNVNALLLGDSALYLCASTPWGQGENIQYFGAGTRLSVL.

A word on this clone: The read ends 3 residues shy of where the CDR3 ends; the end is completed using the germline J gene. The chain combines TRBV19 with TRBJ2-1, with 15 positions matching TRBD2. CDR1 and CDR2 (germline): LNHDA, SQIVND (reference sequence). The CDR3 totals 16 residues. Unmatched junction bases numbered 3, after V lost 7 bases and J lost 2 bases. Partial CDR3 DNA: TGTGCCAGTAAGGGACTAGCGGGAGGCACCTACAATGAG. Translating gives CASKGLAGGTYNE. The full-length CDR3 reads as CASKGLAGGTYNEQFF.

Concerning this clone itself: The CDR3 goes on 3 residues after the read ends, and that part is filled in from the germline J gene. J is TRBJ2-1 and V is TRBV9; 11 bases are a match to TRBD1. The V and J ends lost 0 bases and 8 bases, in that order; junction bases with no gene match: 4. Germline V gene lookup returns CDR1 SGDLS and CDR2 YYNGEE. CDR3 size: 15 residues. CDR3 amino acids: CASSVVGTGGYEQFF. The CDR3 DNA, read in part, is TGTGCCAGCAGCGTAGTTGGGACAGGGGGGTATGAG.

As for this clone: The sequence runs out 3 residues before the end of the CDR3; the remainder is reconstructed from the germline J gene. V usage is TRBV11-1 and J usage is TRBJ2-7; no definite D call. The CDR3 is made up of 13 amino acids. The ends were cut back, 0 bases at V and 4 bases at J, with 7 bases in the middle. Germline assignment: CDR1 SGHAT and CDR2 FQDESV (reference sequence). This CDR3 is CASSLARVYEQYF. The sequenced CDR3 bases are TGTGCCAGCAGCTTAGCGCGCGTTTACGAG.

Remarks on this clone: The read is 3 residues too short to cover the CDR3 end, so that end is filled in from the germline J gene. The chain has TRBV29-1 and TRBJ2-7; TRBD2 aligns across 11 bases. CDR3 size: 16 residues. The J segment lost 0 bases and the V segment lost 4 bases, leaving 8 bases of the junction unmatched. From germline, CDR1 is SQVTM and CDR2 ANQGSEA. Incomplete CDR3 DNA: TGCAGCGTTGGAGGGGGACTAGCGGCATTCTCCTACGAG. Translated: CSVGGGLAAFSYE. The whole CDR3 sequence reads CSVGGGLAAFSYEQYF.

In the case of this clone: The sequenced fragment ends 3 residues before the CDR3 boundary, so the rest is inferred from the germline J gene. The chain employs TRBV29-1 and TRBJ1-2; D is possibly TRBD1 (5 bases). This CDR3 has 11 residues. Per germline, CDR1 SQVTM and CDR2 ANQGSEA. V dropped 4 bases and J dropped 2 bases, with 5 bases sitting between them. CDR3 DNA (partial): TGCAGCGTTGGACAGAACTATGGC. It encodes CSVGQNYG. The whole CDR3 sequence is CSVGQNYGYTF.

On this clone: Coverage ceases 3 residues before the CDR3 finishes, and the germline J gene fills in the end. The rearrangement joins TRBV7-2 to TRBJ2-7; D ambiguous. The CDR3 has 12 amino acids. In germline, CDR1 is SGHTA, CDR2 FQGNSA. V was cut by 5 bases and J by 0 bases, with 5 bases left in between. CDR3 in amino acids: CASSGLSYEQYF. The covered CDR3 bases are TGTGCCAGCAGCGGCCTCTCCTACGAG.

As concerns this clone: Read data end 3 residues before the CDR3 end; the end is taken from the germline J gene. The chain employs TRBV7-8 and TRBJ2-2, with 7 bases lining up with TRBD1. The junction had 7 bases not matched to a gene; V was cut back by 2 bases and J by 1 base. Germline lookup yields CDR1 SGHVS and CDR2 FQNEAQ. There are 17 residues in the CDR3. The CDR3 protein is CASSLSLDRVNTGELFF. CDR3 DNA (partial): TGTGCCAGCAGCTTATCCCTCGACAGGGTGAACACCGGGGAG.

Details on this clone: The read ends 3 residues early relative to the CDR3; the germline J gene fills the gap. This chain joins TRBV5-4 and TRBJ1-2; TRBD1 aligns across 8 bases. The CDR3 has 16 amino acids. V lost 4 bases and J lost 6; bases outside the gene matches: 14. Germline assignment: CDR1 SGHNT and CDR2 YYREEE (reference sequence). The CDR3 loop is CASSTTPLRTGNGYTF. The part of the CDR3 DNA that was read is TGTGCCAGCAGCACCACCCCACTAAGGACAGGGAATGGC. The whole variable domain, remainder taken from reference TRBV5-4 and TRBJ1-2, is ETGVTQSPTHLIKTRGQQVTLRCSSQSGHNTVSWYQQALGQGPQFIFQYYREEENGRGNFPPRFSGLQFPNYSSELNVNALELDDSALYLCASSTTPLRTGNGYTFGSGTRLTVV.

Of note for this clone: Read sequence stops 3 residues before the CDR3 end, and the germline J gene provides the missing end. This chain uses TRBV29-1 with TRBJ1-1; TRBD1 aligns across 8 bases. CDR1 and CDR2 from the germline V gene are SQVTM and ANQGSEA. Trimming cost V 0 bases and J 4 bases; bases outside gene matches: 7. This CDR3 region has 15 residues. The DNA read from the CDR3 is TGCAGCGTTGAAGATTGGTCTGACAGGGGCACTGAA. Its translation: CSVEDWSDRGTE. The complete CDR3 reads CSVEDWSDRGTEAFF.

With regard to this clone: The read gets to within 3 residues of the CDR3 end, and the germline J gene fills in the rest. V gene TRBV5-6 combines with J gene TRBJ2-7; D might be TRBD1 (5 bases). Germline V CDR1 and CDR2: SGHDT, YYEEEE. Trimming left V 0 bases short and J 3 bases short, with 13 bases between. This CDR3 comprises 15 residues. The CDR3 loop is CASSLATRGDYEQYF. The sequenced part of the CDR3 DNA is TGTGCCAGCAGCTTGGCCACAAGGGGTGACTACGAG.

Concerning this clone: From the germline J gene comes the end of the CDR3, since the read stops 3 residues before it. This chain connects TRBV20-1 to TRBJ1-5, with unresolved D. Germline CDR1 and CDR2: DFQATT and SNEGSKA (reference sequence). The CDR3 loop spans 15 amino acids. The V gene lost 5 bases and the J gene lost 0 bases, with 14 bases spanning the gap. The sequenced CDR3 bases are TGCAGTGCTTTGGCAGAGCGATATAGCAATCAGCCC. This translates into CSALAERYSNQP. The whole CDR3 region reads CSALAERYSNQPQHF.

With regard to this clone: The DNA ends 3 residues before the CDR3 does, and the rest of the CDR3 is filled in from the germline J gene. This chain links TRBV7-8 with TRBJ1-2, with a tentative D call TRBD1 (6 bases). The V and J ends lost 5 bases and 4 bases respectively, with 14 bases between them. This CDR3 is 14 amino acids long. Germline V gives CDR1 SGHVS, CDR2 FQNEAQ. This CDR3 is CASSPRQVAYGYTF. Partial CDR3 DNA: TGTGCCAGCAGCCCCCGACAGGTAGCCTATGGC.

CDR3 in amino acids: CATRTGDTQYF. CDR3 DNA (partial): TGTGCCACTCGGACTGGAGATACG. This rearrangement joins TRBV2 to TRBJ2-3; tentatively, D is TRBD2 (5 bases). The CDR3 end is not reached by the read, which stops 3 residues before it; the germline J gene fills it in. Germline lookup yields CDR1 SNHLY and CDR2 FYNNEI. V was pared by 10 bases and J by 5 bases, with 10 bases between. The CDR3 loop spans 11 amino acids.

This clone is deemed medium-sized by its frequency. The observed sequence ends 3 residues before the CDR3 terminus, with the missing tail filled in from the germline J gene. The rearrangement joins TRBV20-1 to TRBJ2-1; TRBD2 agrees at 12 bases. The CDR3 covers 15 residues. Germline-derived CDR1 and CDR2 are DFQATT and SNEGSKA (reference sequence). After removal of 4 bases from V and 6 bases from J, the junction contained 7 bases not matched to a gene. The sequenced CDR3 bases are TGCAGTGCTAACACGCCGGGACTAGCGGGCAATGAG. Protein: CSANTPGLAGNE. The CDR3 as a whole reads CSANTPGLAGNEQFF.

Details on this clone: The CDR3 end lies 3 residues beyond the end of the read and is filled in from the germline J gene. The genes are TRBV19 and TRBJ2-1; the D gene is possibly TRBD1 (6 bases). CDR3 length: 16 residues. The V and J ends lost 8 bases and 3 bases respectively, with 20 bases between them. The germline gives CDR1 LNHDA, CDR2 SQIVND (reference sequence). The sequenced part of the CDR3 DNA is TGTGCCAGTGCCCTAATTGGACAGCAGATCTACAATGAG. Translating it yields CASALIGQQIYNE. The CDR3 in its entirety is CASALIGQQIYNEQFF.

Notes on this clone: The read finishes 3 residues shy of the CDR3 end, and the germline J gene is used to complete it. The chain is built from TRBV11-2 and TRBJ1-2, with 7 positions matching TRBD1. With 5 bases clipped from V and 6 bases from J, the junction kept 9 bases outside the gene matches. This CDR3 comprises 14 residues. The germline CDR1 and CDR2 sequences are SGHAT and FQNNGV. CDR3 bases read: TGTGCCAGCAGCACGAACACAGGGGCGGATGGC. It codes for CASSTNTGADG. The entire CDR3 is CASSTNTGADGYTF. The complete variable domain, with remaining parts taken from reference TRBV11-2 and TRBJ1-2, reads EAGVAQSPRYKIIEKRQSVAFWCNPISGHATLYWYQQILGQGPKLLIQFQNNGVVDDSQLPKDRFSAERLKGVDSTLKIQPAKLEDSAVYLCASSTNTGADGYTFGSGTRLTVV.

The CDR3 DNA, read in part, is TGTGCCAGCTGTACTAGCGCCCGCTCCTACGAG. It encodes CASCTSARSYE. The complete CDR3 sequence is CASCTSARSYEQYF. This chain links TRBV2 with TRBJ2-7; 7 positions agree with TRBD2. The CDR3 extends 3 residues past the end of the read, so its final part is completed from the germline J gene. The CDR3 is made up of 14 amino acids. Germline V CDR1 and CDR2: SNHLY, FYNNEI. V gave up 8 bases and J gave up 0 bases; unmatched junction bases: 7.

Worth noting for this clone: Read sequence stops 3 residues before the CDR3 end, and the germline J gene provides the missing end. This chain joins TRBV5-1 and TRBJ2-5, with D possibly being TRBD1 (5 bases). Germline CDR1 SGHRS, CDR2 YFSETQ. V lost 7 bases and J lost 1, with 14 bases in between. The length of the CDR3 is 14 residues. CDR3 DNA, as far as it was read: TGCGCCAGCCACCCCTTAGGGGCCCAAGAGACC. It yields the protein CASHPLGAQET. The whole CDR3 sequence reads CASHPLGAQETQYF.

Worth noting for this clone: The sequence runs out 3 residues before the end of the CDR3; the remainder is reconstructed from the germline J gene. V is TRBV29-1 and J is TRBJ2-1, with a weak D call TRBD2 (6 bases). Germline V CDR1 and CDR2: SQVTM, ANQGSEA. The CDR3 totals 12 residues. V lost 2 bases and J lost 6, with 8 bases in between. This chain's CDR3 is CSVESGGNEQFF. The CDR3 DNA, read in part, is TGCAGCGTTGAATCCGGGGGCAATGAG.

Details on this clone: The observed sequence ends 3 residues before the CDR3 terminus, with the missing tail filled in from the germline J gene. The V gene is TRBV7-6, the J gene TRBJ1-6; D is undetermined. Germline V gene data show CDR1 as SGHVS and CDR2 as FNYEAQ. The V end lost 2 bases, the J end lost 5 bases, and 10 bases lay between the germline ends. This CDR3 is 15 amino acids long. CDR3 DNA, as far as it was read: TGTGCCAGCAGCTTATACCCAGAGGATAATTCACCC. This sequence encodes CASSLYPEDNSP. In full, the CDR3 reads CASSLYPEDNSPLHF. The entire variable domain, with the rest obtained from reference TRBV7-6 and TRBJ1-6, is as follows: GAGVSQSPRYKVTKRGQDVALRCDPISGHVSLYWYRQALGQGPEFLTYFNYEAQQDKSGLPNDRFSAERPEGSISTLTIQRTEQRDSAMYRCASSLYPEDNSPLHFGNGTRLTVT.

Turning to this clone: From the germline J gene comes the end of the CDR3, since the read stops 3 residues before it. V gene TRBV7-6 combines with J gene TRBJ2-7; TRBD1 agrees at 11 bases. Germline V lookup: CDR1 SGHVS, CDR2 FNYEAQ. Unmatched junction bases numbered 2, after V lost 5 bases and J lost 2 bases. This CDR3 contains 14 residues. Here the CDR3 reads CASSQGQGAYEQYF. The sequenced CDR3 bases are TGTGCCAGCAGCCAGGGACAGGGGGCCTACGAG.

Of note for this clone: The read ends 3 residues before the CDR3 terminus; that terminus is restored from the germline J gene. The V gene is TRBV5-6, the J gene TRBJ2-2, with D possibly being TRBD2 (6 bases). The V and J ends lost 3 bases and 6 bases respectively, with 9 bases between them. Looked up from germline, CDR1 is SGHDT and CDR2 is YYEEEE. The CDR3 consists of 13 residues. CDR3 sequence reads: CASSWAGSGELFF. The DNA read from the CDR3 is TGTGCCAGCAGCTGGGCGGGGTCCGGGGAG.

Concerning this clone: The read finishes 3 residues shy of the CDR3 end, and the germline J gene is used to complete it. The gene calls are TRBV20-1 and TRBJ2-1; D remains ambiguous. CDR3 length equals 12 residues. V shed 5 bases and J shed 7 bases, with 12 bases lying between them. Germline CDR1 DFQATT, CDR2 SNEGSKA (reference sequence). The CDR3 loop is CSAHSDWNEQFF. The sequenced part of the CDR3 DNA is TGCAGTGCTCACTCCGACTGGAATGAG.